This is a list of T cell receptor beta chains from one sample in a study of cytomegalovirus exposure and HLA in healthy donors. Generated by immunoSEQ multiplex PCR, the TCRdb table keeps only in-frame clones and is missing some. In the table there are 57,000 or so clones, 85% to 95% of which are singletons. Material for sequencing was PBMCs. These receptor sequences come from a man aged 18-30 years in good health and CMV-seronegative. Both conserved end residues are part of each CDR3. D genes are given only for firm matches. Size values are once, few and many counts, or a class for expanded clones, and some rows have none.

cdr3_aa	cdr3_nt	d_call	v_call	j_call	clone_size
CASSQENGRASGELFF	TGCGCCAGCAGCCAAGAGAACGGGAGGGCGTCCGGGGAGCTGTTTTTT	TRBD2	TRBV4-1	TRBJ2-2	NA
CASSRQAGPHYEQYF	TGTGCCAGCAGTAGGCAGGCAGGGCCACACTACGAGCAGTACTTC	NA	TRBV27	TRBJ2-7	NA
CASSPRGAGATDTQYF	TGTGCCAGTAGTCCGCGTGGAGCGGGAGCGACAGATACGCAGTATTTT	TRBD2	TRBV19	TRBJ2-3	NA
CASRNQQGSDNEQFF	TGTGCCAGCAGAAACCAACAGGGTTCAGACAATGAGCAGTTCTTC	NA	TRBV28	TRBJ2-1	NA
CASGLGREEQFF	TGTGCTAGTGGTTTGGGGCGGGAGGAGCAGTTCTTC	TRBD2	TRBV12-5	TRBJ2-1	NA
CASSYSASGQETQYF	TGTGCCAGCAGTTACTCGGCTAGCGGACAAGAGACCCAGTACTTC	TRBD2	TRBV6-5	TRBJ2-5	NA
CASSWGPSGSYNEQFF	TGTGCCAGCAGTTGGGGCCCCTCCGGGTCCTACAATGAGCAGTTCTTC	NA	TRBV6-6	TRBJ2-1	once
CASSPPTGEAEAFF	TGTGCCAGCTCACCACCGACAGGGGAGGCTGAAGCTTTCTTT	TRBD1	TRBV18	TRBJ1-1	once
CASRTQGEGYGYTF	TGTGCCAGCAGGACACAGGGGGAGGGATATGGCTACACCTTC	TRBD1	TRBV28	TRBJ1-2	NA
CASSPGTGDRTGELFF	TGTGCCAGCAGCCCAGGGACAGGGGATCGGACCGGGGAGCTGTTTTTT	TRBD1	TRBV11-2	TRBJ2-2	NA
CARGTSGTLSYEQYF	TGTGCCAGAGGGACTAGCGGGACCTTATCCTACGAGCAGTACTTC	TRBD2	TRBV2	TRBJ2-7	NA
CASSRQGGGKLFF	TGTGCCAGCAGCCGACAGGGTGGTGGAAAACTGTTTTTT	TRBD1	TRBV7-8	TRBJ1-4	NA
CASSFASPNEKLFF	TGTGCCAGCAGTTTTGCGAGTCCTAATGAAAAACTGTTTTTT	NA	TRBV27	TRBJ1-4	NA
CASSLGPPRGNEQFF	TGTGCCAGCAGTTTAGGCCCACCCAGGGGAAATGAGCAGTTCTTC	NA	TRBV27	TRBJ2-1	NA
CASSLEVAVTYNEQFF	TGCGCCAGCAGCTTGGAGGTAGCGGTGACCTACAATGAGCAGTTCTTC	NA	TRBV5-1	TRBJ2-1	NA
CASSQGLAGLSYNEQFF	TGTGCCAGCAGCCAAGGACTAGCGGGACTCTCCTACAATGAGCAGTTCTTC	TRBD2	TRBV4-2	TRBJ2-1	NA
CASSLEGLGMGVTGEQYF	TGTGCCAGCAGTTTAGAAGGGCTGGGTATGGGAGTAACGGGGGAGCAGTACTTC	NA	TRBV27	TRBJ2-7	NA
CASSEGSPNNQPQHF	TGTGCCAGCAGTGAAGGGAGTCCAAACAATCAGCCCCAGCATTTT	NA	TRBV2	TRBJ1-5	once
CASSTRLGGGPNGNTIYF	TGTGCCAGCAGCACACGTCTGGGCGGGGGACCCAATGGAAACACCATATATTTT	NA	TRBV7-9	TRBJ1-3	NA
CASSRQGLASVSLDTQYF	TGCGCCAGCAGCCGACAGGGGTTGGCGTCAGTGTCGCTGGATACGCAGTATTTT	TRBD1	TRBV5-1	TRBJ2-3	once
CAISEPRGHEETQYF	TGTGCCATCAGTGAGCCCAGGGGGCATGAGGAGACCCAGTACTTC	TRBD1	TRBV10-3	TRBJ2-5	NA
CASSLKGRDRPGELFF	TGTGCCAGCAGCTTAAAGGGCAGGGATCGTCCCGGGGAGCTGTTTTTT	NA	TRBV5-8	TRBJ2-2	once
CASSFITGELFF	TGTGCCAGCAGCTTCATCACCGGGGAGCTGTTTTTT	NA	TRBV7-3	TRBJ2-2	NA
CACRQGDQPQHF	TGTGCCTGCAGACAGGGTGATCAGCCCCAGCATTTT	TRBD1	TRBV6-1	TRBJ1-5	once
CASLGRDFYEQYF	TGTGCCAGCCTGGGTAGGGACTTCTACGAGCAGTACTTC	NA	TRBV28	TRBJ2-7	once
CASINRGLRGAFF	TGTGCCAGCATCAACAGGGGGCTAAGAGGGGCTTTCTTT	TRBD1	TRBV28	TRBJ1-1	NA
CASSYRNRGNTEAFF	TGTGCCAGCAGCTACAGGAACAGGGGAAACACTGAAGCTTTCTTT	TRBD1	TRBV5-5	TRBJ1-1	once
CASSPTSPQLYEQYF	TGTGCCAGCAGTCCAACATCACCACAATTATACGAGCAGTACTTC	NA	TRBV27	TRBJ2-7	NA
CASSLGRGLETQYF	TGTGCCAGCAGCTTAGGCCGGGGGTTGGAGACCCAGTACTTC	NA	TRBV7-9	TRBJ2-5	NA
CASSSAGLNTEAFF	TGTGCCAGTAGTTCGGCGGGATTGAACACTGAAGCTTTCTTT	NA	TRBV19	TRBJ1-1	NA
CASSLDRAGGYTF	TGTGCCAGCAGCCTCGACAGGGCGGGTGGCTACACCTTC	TRBD1	TRBV5-8	TRBJ1-2	NA
CASSLGGGGPDEQFF	TGCGCCAGCAGCTTGGGTGGGGGAGGGCCGGATGAGCAGTTCTTC	TRBD2	TRBV5-1	TRBJ2-1	NA
CASSPRASSGSPNYNEQFF	TGTGCCAGCAGCCCACGGGCCTCTAGCGGGTCACCAAATTACAATGAGCAGTTCTTC	TRBD2	TRBV7-2	TRBJ2-1	NA
CASSPPVWTLQETQYF	TGTGCCAGCTCACCACCGGTTTGGACATTACAAGAGACCCAGTACTTC	NA	TRBV18	TRBJ2-5	NA
CASSYRGGNQPQHF	TGTGCCAGCAGTTACAGGGGTGGCAATCAGCCCCAGCATTTT	NA	TRBV6-6	TRBJ1-5	few
CASRPGQGQTGELFF	TGTGCCAGCAGACCGGGACAGGGTCAAACCGGGGAGCTGTTTTTT	TRBD1	TRBV11-2	TRBJ2-2	NA
CASSANSDTQYF	TGTGCCAGCAGCGCAAACTCAGATACGCAGTATTTT	NA	TRBV7-9	TRBJ2-3	NA
CASTTSGGLSNQPQHF	TGCGCCAGCACCACTTCGGGAGGACTTAGCAATCAGCCCCAGCATTTT	NA	TRBV23-1	TRBJ1-5	NA
CASSLGANQPQHF	TGCGCCAGCAGCTTGGGGGCCAATCAGCCCCAGCATTTT	NA	TRBV5-1	TRBJ1-5	NA
CASRLETGGGYTF	TGTGCAAGTCGCTTAGAGACAGGGGGTGGCTACACCTTC	NA	TRBV12-2	TRBJ1-2	NA
CATSTAGGQASEETQYF	TGTGCCACCAGCACGGCGGGAGGACAGGCAAGTGAAGAGACCCAGTACTTC	NA	TRBV15	TRBJ2-5	NA
CASSPRGGDDNEQFF	TGTGCCAGCTCACCACGGGGCGGAGACGACAATGAGCAGTTCTTC	NA	TRBV18	TRBJ2-1	NA
CASFNRGSGNTIYF	TGTGCCAGCTTCAACAGGGGGTCAGGAAACACCATATATTTT	TRBD1	TRBV6-1	TRBJ1-3	NA
CASSQRSGRTYNEQFF	TGTGCCAGCAGCCAGAGGAGCGGGAGAACGTACAATGAGCAGTTCTTC	TRBD2	TRBV11-3	TRBJ2-1	NA
CASSGLAVTQETQYF	TGCGCCAGCAGCGGACTAGCGGTGACCCAAGAGACCCAGTACTTC	TRBD2	TRBV4-1	TRBJ2-5	NA
CASGALGGAETQYF	TGTGCCAGCGGGGCATTGGGGGGAGCAGAGACCCAGTACTTC	NA	TRBV25-1	TRBJ2-5	NA
CASSFEGGHEQFF	TGTGCCAGCAGCTTTGAGGGAGGCCATGAGCAGTTCTTC	NA	TRBV7-2	TRBJ2-1	NA
CASSLTSGRAADTQYF	TGTGCCAGCAGCTTAACTAGCGGGAGGGCCGCAGATACGCAGTATTTT	TRBD2	TRBV7-2	TRBJ2-3	NA
CASSEMTGGLTEAFF	TGTGCCAGCAGCGAAATGACAGGGGGCCTCACTGAAGCTTTCTTT	TRBD1	TRBV9	TRBJ1-1	NA
CATSRDGQGGETQYF	TGTGCCACCAGCAGAGATGGCCAGGGGGGAGAGACCCAGTACTTC	NA	TRBV15	TRBJ2-5	NA
CASSPGGGLTYEQYF	TGTGCCAGCAGTCCCGGGGGGGGTCTCACCTACGAGCAGTACTTC	TRBD2	TRBV28	TRBJ2-7	once
CASHDNGGNQPQHF	TGTGCCAGCCACGACAACGGGGGCAATCAGCCCCAGCATTTT	NA	TRBV6-5	TRBJ1-5	once
CASSEEKGQLNIQYF	TGTGCCAGCAGTGAAGAGAAGGGACAGCTAAACATTCAGTACTTC	TRBD1	TRBV6-1	TRBJ2-4	NA
CASRLSTGLGGYTF	TGTGCCAGCAGACTTTCGACGGGATTGGGTGGCTACACCTTC	NA	TRBV2	TRBJ1-2	NA
CSVEDLERSTDTQYF	TGCAGCGTTGAAGATCTCGAGCGGAGCACAGATACGCAGTATTTT	NA	TRBV29-1	TRBJ2-3	NA
CASSPPTGGYQETQYF	TGTGCCAGCTCACCACCGACAGGGGGGTACCAAGAGACCCAGTACTTC	TRBD1	TRBV18	TRBJ2-5	once
CASRPLAGSYNEQFF	TGTGCCAGCAGGCCACTAGCGGGATCCTACAATGAGCAGTTCTTC	TRBD2	TRBV6-5	TRBJ2-1	NA
CASSGEGSRGGDEQFF	TGTGCCAGCAGTGGGGAGGGCTCCCGCGGCGGGGATGAGCAGTTCTTC	TRBD2	TRBV2	TRBJ2-1	NA
CASTLFQGLAGEETQYF	TGTGCCAGCACCCTATTTCAGGGACTAGCGGGAGAAGAGACCCAGTACTTC	TRBD2	TRBV7-2	TRBJ2-5	NA